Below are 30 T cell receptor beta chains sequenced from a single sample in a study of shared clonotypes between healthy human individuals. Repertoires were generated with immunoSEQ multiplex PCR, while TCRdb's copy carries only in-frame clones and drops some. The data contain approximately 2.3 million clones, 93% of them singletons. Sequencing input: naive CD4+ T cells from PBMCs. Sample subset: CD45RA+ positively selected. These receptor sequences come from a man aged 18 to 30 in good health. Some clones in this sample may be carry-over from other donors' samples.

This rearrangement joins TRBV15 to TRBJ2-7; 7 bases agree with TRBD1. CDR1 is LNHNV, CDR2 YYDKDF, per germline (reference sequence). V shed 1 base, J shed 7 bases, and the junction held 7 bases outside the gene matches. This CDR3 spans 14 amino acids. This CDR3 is CATSRGTGAKEQYF. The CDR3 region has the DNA TGTGCCACCAGCAGAGGAACAGGGGCGAAGGAGCAGTACTTC.

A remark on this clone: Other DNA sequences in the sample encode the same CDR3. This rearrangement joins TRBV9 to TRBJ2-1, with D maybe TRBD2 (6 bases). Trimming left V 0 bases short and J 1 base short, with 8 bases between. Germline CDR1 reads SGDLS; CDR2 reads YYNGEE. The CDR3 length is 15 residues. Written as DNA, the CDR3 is TGTGCCAGCAGCGTAGCGGCGGGATCCTACAATGAGCAGTTCTTC. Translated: CASSVAAGSYNEQFF. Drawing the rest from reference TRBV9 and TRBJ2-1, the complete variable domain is DSGVTQTPKHLITATGQRVTLRCSPRSGDLSVYWYQQSLDQGLQFLIQYYNGEERAKGNILERFSAQQFPDLHSELNLSSLELGDSALYFCASSVAAGSYNEQFFGPGTRLTVL.

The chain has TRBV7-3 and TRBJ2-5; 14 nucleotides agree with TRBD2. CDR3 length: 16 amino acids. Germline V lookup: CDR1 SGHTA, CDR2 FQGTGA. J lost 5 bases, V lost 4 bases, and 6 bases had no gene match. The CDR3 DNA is TGTGCCAGCAGCTCCAGGACTAGCGGGGGGCTGGAGACCCAGTACTTC. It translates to CASSSRTSGGLETQYF.

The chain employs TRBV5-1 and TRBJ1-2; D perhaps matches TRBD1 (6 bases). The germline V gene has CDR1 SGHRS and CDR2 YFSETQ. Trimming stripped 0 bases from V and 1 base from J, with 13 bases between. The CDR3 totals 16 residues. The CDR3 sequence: CASSLGDRTVNYGYTF. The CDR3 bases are TGCGCCAGCAGCTTGGGGGATCGGACAGTTAACTATGGCTACACCTTC.

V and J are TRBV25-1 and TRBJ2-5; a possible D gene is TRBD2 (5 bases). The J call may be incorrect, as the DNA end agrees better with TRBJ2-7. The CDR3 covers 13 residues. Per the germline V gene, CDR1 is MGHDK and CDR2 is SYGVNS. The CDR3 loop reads CASSPGNSYEQYF. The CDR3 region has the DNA TGTGCCAGCAGTCCCGGGAACTCCTACGAGCAGTACTTC.

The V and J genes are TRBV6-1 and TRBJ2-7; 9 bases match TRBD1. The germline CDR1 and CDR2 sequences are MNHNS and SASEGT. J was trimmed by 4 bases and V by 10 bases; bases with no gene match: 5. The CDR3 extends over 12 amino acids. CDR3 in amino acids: CATRTGEYEQYF. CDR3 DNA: TGTGCCACGCGGACAGGGGAATACGAGCAGTACTTC.

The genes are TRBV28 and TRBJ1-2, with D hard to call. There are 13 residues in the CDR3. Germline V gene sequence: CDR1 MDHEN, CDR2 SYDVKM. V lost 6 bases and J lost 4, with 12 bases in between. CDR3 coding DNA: TGTGCCAGCAGCTATCAGTGGAGCTATGGCTACACCTTC. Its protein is CASSYQWSYGYTF.

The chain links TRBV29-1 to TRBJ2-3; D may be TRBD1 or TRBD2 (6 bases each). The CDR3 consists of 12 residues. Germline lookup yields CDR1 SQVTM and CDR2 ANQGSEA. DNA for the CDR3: TGCAGTACTAGGGGGGCCACAGATACGCAGTATTTT. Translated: CSTRGATDTQYF.

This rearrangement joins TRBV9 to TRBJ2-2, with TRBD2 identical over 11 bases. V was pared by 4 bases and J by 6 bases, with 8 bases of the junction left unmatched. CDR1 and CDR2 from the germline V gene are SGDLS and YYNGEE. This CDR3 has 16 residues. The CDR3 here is CASSPLAGVLSGELFF. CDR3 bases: TGTGCCAGCAGCCCACTAGCGGGAGTTTTGTCCGGGGAGCTGTTTTTT.

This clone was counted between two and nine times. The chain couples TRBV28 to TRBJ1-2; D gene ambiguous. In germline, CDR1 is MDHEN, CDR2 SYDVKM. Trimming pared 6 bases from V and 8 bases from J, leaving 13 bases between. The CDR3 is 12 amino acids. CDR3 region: CASRSTQIGYTF. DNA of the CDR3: TGTGCCAGCAGATCCACACAAATCGGCTACACCTTC.

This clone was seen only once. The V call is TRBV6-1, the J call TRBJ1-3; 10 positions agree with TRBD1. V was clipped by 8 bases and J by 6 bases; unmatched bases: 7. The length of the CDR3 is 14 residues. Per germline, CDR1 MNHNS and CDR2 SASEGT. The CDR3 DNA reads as TGTGCCAGCCGAATGACAGGGGGCGAAAACACCATATATTTT. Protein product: CASRMTGGENTIYF.

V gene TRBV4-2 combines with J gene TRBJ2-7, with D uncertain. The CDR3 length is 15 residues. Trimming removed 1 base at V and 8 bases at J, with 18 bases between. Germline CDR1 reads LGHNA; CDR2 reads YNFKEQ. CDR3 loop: CASSQAPGGRNQQYF. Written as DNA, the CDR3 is TGTGCCAGCAGCCAAGCCCCGGGCGGACGAAATCAGCAGTACTTC.

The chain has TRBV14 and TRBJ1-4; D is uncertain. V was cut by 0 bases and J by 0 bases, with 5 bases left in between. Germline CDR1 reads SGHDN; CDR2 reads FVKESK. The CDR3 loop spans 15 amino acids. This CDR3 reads CASSQETPTNEKLFF. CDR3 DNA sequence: TGTGCCAGCAGCCAAGAAACCCCAACTAATGAAAAACTGTTTTTT.

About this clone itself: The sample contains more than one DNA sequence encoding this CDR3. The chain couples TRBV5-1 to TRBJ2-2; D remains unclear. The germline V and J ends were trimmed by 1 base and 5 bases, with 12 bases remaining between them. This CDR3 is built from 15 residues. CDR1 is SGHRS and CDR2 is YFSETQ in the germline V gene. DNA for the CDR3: TGCGCCAGCAGCTTGTCGGCTAGTGGGACCGGGGAGCTGTTTTTT. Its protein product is CASSLSASGTGELFF.

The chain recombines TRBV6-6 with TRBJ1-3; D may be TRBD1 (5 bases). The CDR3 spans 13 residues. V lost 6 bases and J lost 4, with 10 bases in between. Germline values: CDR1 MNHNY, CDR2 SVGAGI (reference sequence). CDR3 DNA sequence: TGTGCCAGCAGCCCTAAGGGGGGAAACACCATATATTTT. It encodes CASSPKGGNTIYF.

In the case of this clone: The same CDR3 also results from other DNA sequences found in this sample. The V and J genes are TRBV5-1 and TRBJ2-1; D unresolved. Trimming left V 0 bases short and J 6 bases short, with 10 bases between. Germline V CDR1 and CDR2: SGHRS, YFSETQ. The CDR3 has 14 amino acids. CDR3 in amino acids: CASSLDGPPNEQFF. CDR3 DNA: TGCGCCAGCAGCTTGGATGGTCCACCCAATGAGCAGTTCTTC. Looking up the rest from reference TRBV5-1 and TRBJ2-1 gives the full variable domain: KAGVTQTPRYLIKTRGQQVTLSCSPISGHRSVSWYQQTPGQGLQFLFEYFSETQRNKGNFPGRFSGRQFSNSRSEMNVSTLELGDSALYLCASSLDGPPNEQFFGPGTRLTVL.

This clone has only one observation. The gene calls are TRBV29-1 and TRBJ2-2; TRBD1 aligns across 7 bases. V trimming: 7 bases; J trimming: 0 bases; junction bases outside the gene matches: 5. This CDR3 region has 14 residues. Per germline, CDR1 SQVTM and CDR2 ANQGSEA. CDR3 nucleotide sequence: TGCAGCGCAACAGGGGCCGCGAACACCGGGGAGCTGTTTTTT. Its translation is CSATGAANTGELFF.

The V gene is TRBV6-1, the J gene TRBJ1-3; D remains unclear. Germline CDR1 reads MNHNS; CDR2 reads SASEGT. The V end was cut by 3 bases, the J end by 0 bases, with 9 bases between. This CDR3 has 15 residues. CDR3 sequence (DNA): TGTGCCAGCAGTGAGTCCCGGTACTCTGGAAACACCATATATTTT. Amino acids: CASSESRYSGNTIYF.

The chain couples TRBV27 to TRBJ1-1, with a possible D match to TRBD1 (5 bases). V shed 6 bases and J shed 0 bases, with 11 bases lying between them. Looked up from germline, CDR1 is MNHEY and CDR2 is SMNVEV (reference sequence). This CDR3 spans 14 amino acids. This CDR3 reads CASRTGLMNTEAFF. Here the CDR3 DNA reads TGTGCCAGCAGAACAGGACTAATGAACACTGAAGCTTTCTTT.

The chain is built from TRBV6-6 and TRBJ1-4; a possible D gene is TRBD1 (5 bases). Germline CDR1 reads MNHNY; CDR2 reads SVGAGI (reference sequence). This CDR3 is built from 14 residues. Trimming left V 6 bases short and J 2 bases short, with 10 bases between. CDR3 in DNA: TGTGCCAGCAGACTCGGGGGGACTAATGAAAAACTGTTTTTT. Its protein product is CASRLGGTNEKLFF.

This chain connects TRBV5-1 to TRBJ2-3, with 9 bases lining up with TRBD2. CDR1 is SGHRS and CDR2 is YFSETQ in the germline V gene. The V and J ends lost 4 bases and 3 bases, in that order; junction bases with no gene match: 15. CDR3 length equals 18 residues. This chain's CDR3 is CASSPYSGRFRGTDTQYF. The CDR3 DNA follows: TGCGCCAGCAGCCCCTATAGCGGGAGATTTCGGGGGACAGATACGCAGTATTTT.

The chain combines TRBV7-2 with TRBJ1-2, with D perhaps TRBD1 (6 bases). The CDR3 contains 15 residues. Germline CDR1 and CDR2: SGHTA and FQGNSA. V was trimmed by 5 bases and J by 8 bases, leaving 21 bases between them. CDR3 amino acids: CASSPRGGHSGGYTF. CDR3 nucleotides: TGTGCCAGCAGCCCCAGGGGAGGGCATTCGGGAGGCTACACCTTC.

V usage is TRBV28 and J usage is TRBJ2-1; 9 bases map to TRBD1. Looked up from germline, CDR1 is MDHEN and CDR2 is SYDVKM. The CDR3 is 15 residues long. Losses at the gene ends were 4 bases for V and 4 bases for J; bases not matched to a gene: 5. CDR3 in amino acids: CASSSSGTGYNEQFF. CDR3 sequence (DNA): TGTGCCAGCAGTTCCTCCGGGACAGGGTACAATGAGCAGTTCTTC.

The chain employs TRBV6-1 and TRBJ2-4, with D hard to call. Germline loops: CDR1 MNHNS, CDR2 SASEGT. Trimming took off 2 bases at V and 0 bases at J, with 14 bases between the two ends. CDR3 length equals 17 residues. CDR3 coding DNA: TGTGCCAGCAGTGAATTAGGCGGCTTTCTAGCCAAAAACATTCAGTACTTC. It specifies CASSELGGFLAKNIQYF.

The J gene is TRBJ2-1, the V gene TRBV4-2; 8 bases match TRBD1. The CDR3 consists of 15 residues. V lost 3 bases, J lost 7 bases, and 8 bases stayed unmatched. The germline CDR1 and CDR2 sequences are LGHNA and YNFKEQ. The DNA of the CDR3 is TGTGCCAGCAGCCATGGGCAGGGGGCATCTAATGAGCAGTTCTTC. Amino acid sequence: CASSHGQGASNEQFF.

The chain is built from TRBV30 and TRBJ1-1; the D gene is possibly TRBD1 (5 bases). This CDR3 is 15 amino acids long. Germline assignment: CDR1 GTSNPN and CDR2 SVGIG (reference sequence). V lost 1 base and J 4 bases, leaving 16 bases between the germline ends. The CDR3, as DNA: TGTGCCTGGAGTGGGTACCCCGCGGGGGGCACTGAAGCTTTCTTT. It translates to CAWSGYPAGGTEAFF.

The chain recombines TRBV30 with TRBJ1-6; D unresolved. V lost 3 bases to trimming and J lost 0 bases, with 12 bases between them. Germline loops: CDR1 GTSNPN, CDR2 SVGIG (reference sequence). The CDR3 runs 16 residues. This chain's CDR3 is CAWSRIRSSYNSPLHF. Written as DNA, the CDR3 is TGTGCCTGGAGCCGTATACGGAGCTCCTATAATTCACCCCTCCACTTT.

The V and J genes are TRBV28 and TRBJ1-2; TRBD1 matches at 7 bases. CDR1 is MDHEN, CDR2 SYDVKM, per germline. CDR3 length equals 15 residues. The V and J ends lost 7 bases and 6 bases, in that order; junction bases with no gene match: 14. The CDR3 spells CASNRGQGGFHGYTF. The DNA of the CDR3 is TGTGCCAGCAACCGAGGTCAGGGGGGATTTCATGGCTACACCTTC.

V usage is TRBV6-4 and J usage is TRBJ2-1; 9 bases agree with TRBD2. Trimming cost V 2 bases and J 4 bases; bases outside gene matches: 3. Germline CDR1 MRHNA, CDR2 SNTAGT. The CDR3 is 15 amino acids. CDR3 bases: TGTGCCAGCAGTGACGTGACTAGCGGTTACAATGAGCAGTTCTTC. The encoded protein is CASSDVTSGYNEQFF.

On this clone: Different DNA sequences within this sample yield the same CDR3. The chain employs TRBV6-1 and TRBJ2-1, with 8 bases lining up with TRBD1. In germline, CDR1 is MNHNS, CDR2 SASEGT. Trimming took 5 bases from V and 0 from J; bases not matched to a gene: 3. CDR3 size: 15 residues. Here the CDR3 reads CASSRTGSSYNEQFF. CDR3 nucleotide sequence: TGTGCCAGCAGTCGGACAGGGAGCTCCTACAATGAGCAGTTCTTC.